These 6 T cell receptor beta chains share one sample of origin, sequenced in a study of response to subunit inactivated influenza vaccine. TCRdb re-called the RT-PCR reads through MiXCR, storing one row per CDR3 protein. The repertoire holds almost 600,000 distinct CDR3 sequences, around 13% seen once, with 11% in the top ten. The material sequenced was PBMCs from blood, taken 11 to 12 days after vaccination. These receptor sequences come from a man aged 45-60 years who received an inactivated influenza vaccine.

This clonotype has only a few counts. The J gene is TRBJ1-2, the V gene TRBV19, with D perhaps matching TRBD1 (5 bases). V was shortened by 3 bases and J by 5 bases, with 13 bases between the two germline ends. This CDR3 has 14 residues. Germline assignment: CDR1 LNHDA and CDR2 SQIVND (reference sequence). The CDR3 DNA follows: TGTGCCAGTAGTATTAAGGGGAATCGATATGGCTACACCTTC. Its translation: CASSIKGNRYGYTF.

The chain uses TRBV5-1 and TRBJ2-7, with 9 positions matching TRBD2. Germline CDR1 SGHRS, CDR2 YFSETQ. This CDR3 has 15 residues. With 7 bases clipped from V and 5 bases from J, the junction kept 13 bases outside the gene matches. The chain's CDR3 is CASRGGASGNNEQYF. CDR3 in DNA: TGCGCCAGCCGCGGGGGAGCTAGCGGGAACAACGAGCAGTACTTC.

There are a few counts of this clonotype. The chain recombines TRBV7-2 with TRBJ1-1; D might be TRBD1 (6 bases). The V end was cut by 2 bases, the J end by 2 bases, with 12 bases between. The CDR3 is made up of 15 amino acids. Germline loops: CDR1 SGHTA, CDR2 FQGNSA. The CDR3 loop is CASSLLQGRNTEAFF. CDR3 nucleotide sequence: TGTGCCAGCAGCTTACTACAGGGACGAAACACTGAAGCTTTCTTT. Full variable domain (rest looked up from reference TRBV7-2 and TRBJ1-1): GAGVSQSPSNKVTEKGKDVELRCDPISGHTALYWYRQSLGQGLEFLIYFQGNSAPDKSGLPSDRFSAERTGGSVSTLTIQRTQQEDSAVYLCASSLLQGRNTEAFFGQGTRLTVV.

Notes on this clonotype: The junction departs from germline at one end; a sequencing error may be responsible. V and J are TRBV28 and TRBJ2-5, with a weak D call TRBD1 (6 bases). Germline lookup yields CDR1 MDHEN and CDR2 SYDVKM. CDR3 length: 14 amino acids. This CDR3 reads CASSLERTEETRYF. For the CDR3, the DNA is TGTGCCAGCAGCCTCGAAAGGACAGAAGAGACCCGGTACTTC. The variable domain in full, with the rest retrieved from reference TRBV28 and TRBJ2-5, is DVKVTQSSRYLVKRTGEKVFLECVQDMDHENMFWYRQDPGLGLRLIYFSYDVKMKEKGDIPEGYSVSREKKERFSLILESASTNQTSMYLCASSLERTEETRYFGPGTRLLVL.

J is TRBJ2-1 and V is TRBV10-3; perhaps TRBD1 as D (5 bases). The ends were cut back, 10 bases at V and 0 bases at J, with 19 bases in the middle. Germline assignment: CDR1 ENHRY and CDR2 SYGVKD. This CDR3 has 16 amino acids. CDR3 loop: CATHPRASSSYNEQFF. CDR3 DNA sequence: TGTGCCACCCACCCCAGGGCCTCGAGCTCCTACAATGAGCAGTTCTTC.

The V call is TRBV12-3 or TRBV12-4, the J call TRBJ1-2; D remains unclear. V lost 5 bases, J lost 2 bases, and 3 bases lay in between. The CDR3 loop spans 11 amino acids. The CDR3 DNA reads as TGTGCCAGCAGTGACAACTATGGCTACACCTTC. Amino acids: CASSDNYGYTF.